This TCR beta chain was sequenced for a study of circulating and synovial CD4+ cells in juvenile arthritis. The assay was immunoSEQ multiplex PCR, and TCRdb's table has in-frame clones only and misses some. Counted here are under 35,000 clones, roughly 96% occurring once; the ten biggest clones make up about 0.19%. With 3 bases clipped from V and 6 bases from J, the junction kept 4 bases outside the gene matches. The germline CDR1 and CDR2 sequences are SGHRS and YFSETQ. The CDR3 length is 15 residues. This chain uses TRBV5-1 with TRBJ2-2; the match to TRBD1 covers 11 bases. The TCR was taken from a human donor with juvenile idiopathic arthritis. The sample taken for sequencing was CD4+ T cells from blood. The CDR3, as DNA: TGCGCCAGCAGCTGGCCGGGACAGGGGGCCGGGGAGCTGTTTTTT. This encodes CASSWPGQGAGELFF.